Listed below are T cell receptor beta chains from one sample, sequenced in a study of response to subunit inactivated influenza vaccine. TCRdb re-called the RT-PCR reads through MiXCR, storing one row per CDR3 protein. Of 500,000 to 600,000 distinct CDR3 sequences in the sample, approximately 15% are singletons; the top ten hold approximately 12%. This material consisted of PBMCs from blood, taken 11 to 12 days after vaccination. Receptor source: a man aged 50-59 years who received an inactivated influenza vaccine. The CDR3 runs from the conserved cysteine through the conserved F or W. Each record gives: CDR3 length, D gene, V gene, clone size, J gene, CDR3 DNA, CDR3 protein. A D gene is named only where the DNA matches it firmly. For some rows the clone size is stated as once, few or many, or as a class when expanded; others skip it.

length: 16; D: TRBD2; V: TRBV6-1; size: -; J: TRBJ2-2; DNA: TGTGCCAGCAGGCGACTAGCGGGGGGGCCCCCCGGGGAGCTGTTTTTT; CDR3: CASRRLAGGPPGELFF
length: 13; D: -; V: TRBV12-3/TRBV12-4; size: -; J: TRBJ2-7; DNA: TGTGCCAGCGGCACGACAGATACCTACGAGCAGTACTTC; CDR3: CASGTTDTYEQYF
length: 14; D: -; V: TRBV15; size: -; J: TRBJ2-5; DNA: TGTGCCACCAGCAGAGACCTTAGGCTCGAGACCCAGTACTTC; CDR3: CATSRDLRLETQYF
length: 14; D: TRBD1; V: TRBV5-1; size: -; J: TRBJ2-2; DNA: TGCGCCAGCCGATTAGGGGGCAACACCGGGGAGCTGTTTTTT; CDR3: CASRLGGNTGELFF
length: 11; D: -; V: TRBV28; size: -; J: TRBJ1-4; DNA: TGTGCCAGCAGTCCCGGGGGACAACTGTTTTTT; CDR3: CASSPGGQLFF
length: 15; D: TRBD2; V: TRBV10-3; size: many; J: TRBJ2-5; DNA: TGTGCCATCAGTGTATCTAGCGGGGGACGCGAGACCCAGTACTTC; CDR3: CAISVSSGGRETQYF
length: 14; D: -; V: TRBV28; size: many; J: TRBJ2-1; DNA: TGTGCCAGCAGTGAGCAGGGCACCTACAATGAGCAGTTCTTC; CDR3: CASSEQGTYNEQFF
length: 16; D: -; V: TRBV7-2; size: few; J: TRBJ2-5; DNA: TGTGCCAGCAGCTTAGGCAGGGGAGCGAGTGGAGAGACCCAGTACTTC; CDR3: CASSLGRGASGETQYF
length: 13; D: TRBD1; V: TRBV6-6; size: -; J: TRBJ2-2; DNA: TGTGCCAGCAGGGGGACAGACACCGGGGAGCTGTTTTTT; CDR3: CASRGTDTGELFF
length: 17; D: -; V: TRBV3-1; size: few; J: TRBJ2-2; DNA: TGTGCCAGCAGCCAAGATCTGTTCAAACTAAACACCGGGGAGCTGTTTTTT; CDR3: CASSQDLFKLNTGELFF
length: 13; D: -; V: TRBV4-3; size: many; J: TRBJ1-1; DNA: TGCGCCAGCAGCCCCGGACATAACACTGAAGCTTTCTTT; CDR3: CASSPGHNTEAFF
length: 15; D: -; V: TRBV12-3/TRBV12-4; size: few; J: TRBJ2-1; DNA: TGTGCCAGCAGAATAGGTGGGGTCAGGTCCAATGAGCAGTTCTTC; CDR3: CASRIGGVRSNEQFF
length: 15; D: -; V: TRBV4-2; size: few; J: TRBJ1-2; DNA: TGTGCCAGCAGCCAAGATGAACGAGCCGGGAATGGCTACACCTTC; CDR3: CASSQDERAGNGYTF
length: 15; D: TRBD1; V: TRBV10-3; size: few; J: TRBJ2-5; DNA: TGTGCCATCAGTCGGACAGGGGGGAACCAAGAGACCCAGTACTTC; CDR3: CAISRTGGNQETQYF
length: 14; D: -; V: TRBV6-2/TRBV6-3; size: few; J: TRBJ2-7; DNA: TGTGCCAGCACTTCCCCGTGGGCTACCTACGAGCAGTACTTC; CDR3: CASTSPWATYEQYF
length: 12; D: -; V: TRBV12-3/TRBV12-4; size: -; J: TRBJ1-4; DNA: TGTGCCAGCACGGGGGTTGGGGAAAAACTGTTTTTT; CDR3: CASTGVGEKLFF
length: 14; D: -; V: TRBV24-1; size: few; J: TRBJ1-1; DNA: TGTGCCACCAGTGATAAGGGACCGTCGACAGAAGCTTTCTTT; CDR3: CATSDKGPSTEAFF
length: 14; D: -; V: TRBV12-3/TRBV12-4; size: few; J: TRBJ2-5; DNA: TGTGCCAGCAGCCCAACAGGTCCCAGGGTGGCCCAGTACTTC; CDR3: CASSPTGPRVAQYF
length: 15; D: -; V: TRBV29-1; size: -; J: TRBJ1-2; DNA: TGCAGCGTTGAAGCATCAGGGCTGGGGAACTATGGCTACACCTTC; CDR3: CSVEASGLGNYGYTF
length: 13; D: -; V: TRBV28; size: few; J: TRBJ2-5; DNA: TGTGCCAGCAGTTTACCCTCCTCTCCGGGGCATTACTTC; CDR3: CASSLPSSPGHYF
length: 12; D: -; V: TRBV10-2; size: few; J: TRBJ1-2; DNA: TGCGCCAGCAAGCCCCCAGGGTCAAGCTACACCTTC; CDR3: CASKPPGSSYTF
length: 14; D: -; V: TRBV27; size: many; J: TRBJ1-3; DNA: TGTGCCAGCAGTCCCAGGTTCTCTGGAAACACCATATATTTT; CDR3: CASSPRFSGNTIYF
length: 14; D: -; V: TRBV6-2/TRBV6-3; size: few; J: TRBJ1-1; DNA: TGTGCCAGCAGATACCTGGGTCGGAACACTGAAGCTTTCTTT; CDR3: CASRYLGRNTEAFF
length: 13; D: -; V: TRBV5-5; size: -; J: TRBJ2-7; DNA: TGTGCCACCTCCCGGGCAATCTCCTACGAGCAGTACTTC; CDR3: CATSRAISYEQYF
length: 12; D: TRBD2; V: TRBV20-1; size: -; J: TRBJ2-1; DNA: TGCAGTGCGGGACTAGCTTACGAAGGGCAGTTCTTC; CDR3: CSAGLAYEGQFF
length: 17; D: -; V: TRBV7-2; size: few; J: TRBJ2-7; DNA: TGTGCCAGCAGCTTAGTTGGCCAGGGTTTTGACTCCTACGAGCAGTACTTC; CDR3: CASSLVGQGFDSYEQYF